The 19 T cell receptor beta chains given below trace back to one sample, sequenced in a study of TET2 disruption in CD19-targeted CAR T cells. The repertoire was sequenced with immunoSEQ multiplex PCR; TCRdb's copy has only in-frame clones and lacks some. The sample shows under 30,000 clones, and 1.5% to 2% sits with its ten largest clones. Their specific antigens are unknown. The sample's treatment: autologous CTL019 cells: CD19 CAR with 4-1BB and CD3 zeta domains. Here the sequenced sample was CD8- CAR+ T cells sorted from cultured blood T cells, taken for CD19 CAR T cell therapy. The subset denotes: CD8-negative CAR-positive T cells from the infusion product. The receptor source for this set is a man aged 65 to 85 with chronic lymphocytic leukemia.

With regard to this clone: With the read ending 3 residues before the CDR3 end, the germline J gene is used to fill in that end. V usage is TRBV4-2 and J usage is TRBJ1-5; TRBD1 matches at 7 bases. Germline values: CDR1 LGHNA, CDR2 YNFKEQ. Unmatched junction bases numbered 11, after V lost 5 bases and J lost 4 bases. This CDR3 spans 16 amino acids. The covered CDR3 bases are TGTGCCAGCAGCGAAAGGGACAGCGGGGGAAATCAGCCC. Amino acid sequence: CASSERDSGGNQP. The whole CDR3 sequence reads CASSERDSGGNQPQHF.

Remarks on this clone: The CDR3 end lies 3 residues beyond the end of the read and is filled in from the germline J gene. This chain connects TRBV2 to TRBJ2-5; D perhaps matches TRBD2 (5 bases). CDR3 length equals 15 residues. V shed 8 bases and J shed 2 bases, with 18 bases lying between them. Germline loops: CDR1 SNHLY, CDR2 FYNNEI. The CDR3 sequence: CASSRQAVRQETQYF. The covered CDR3 bases are TGTGCCAGCTCGCGTCAAGCGGTGCGACAAGAGACC.

Details on this clone: The read stops 3 residues short of the end of the CDR3; the missing end is completed from the germline J gene. The J gene is TRBJ2-1, the V gene TRBV7-3; D is possibly TRBD2 (7 bases). The germline V gene has CDR1 SGHTA and CDR2 FQGTGA. The CDR3 totals 17 residues. V was pared by 1 base and J by 5 bases, with 18 bases between. CDR3 region: CASSLKGGVDKDNEQFF. The covered CDR3 bases are TGTGCCAGCAGCTTAAAGGGGGGGGTCGACAAGGACAATGAG.

As regards this clone: The read stops 3 residues short of the end of the CDR3; the missing end is completed from the germline J gene. Additional DNA sequences in this sample encode the identical CDR3. The chain couples TRBV7-3 to TRBJ1-2; D might be TRBD1 (5 bases). The germline V gene has CDR1 SGHTA and CDR2 FQGTGA. The CDR3 totals 15 residues. CDR3 DNA, as far as it was read: TGTGCCAGCAGCTTAATGGGCGGGACTAGCGGGGGA. This gives the protein CASSLMGGTSGG. The complete CDR3 protein is CASSLMGGTSGGYTF.

On this clone: With the read ending 3 residues before the CDR3 end, the germline J gene is used to fill in that end. V usage is TRBV6-2 or TRBV6-3 and J usage is TRBJ2-2; TRBD2 is a possible D gene (6 bases). Germline CDR1 MNHEY, CDR2 SVGEGT. CDR3 length: 15 residues. V lost 3 bases, J lost 4 bases, and 12 bases lay in between. CDR3 DNA, as far as it was read: TGTGCCAGCAGTTATGGGGCGGGGCCCACCGGGGAG. Its translation: CASSYGAGPTGE. The full CDR3 protein reads CASSYGAGPTGELFF.

Turning to this clone: The read terminates 3 residues before the CDR3 end, so the remaining end is supplied by the germline J gene. This chain joins TRBV7-9 and TRBJ2-3; TRBD1 aligns across 9 bases. Trimming at V came to 4 bases and at J to 3 bases, leaving 5 bases not matched to a gene. Germline CDR1 is SEHNR and CDR2 is FQNEAQ (reference sequence). This CDR3 spans 15 amino acids. The CDR3 here is CASSSPTGGTDTQYF. Partial CDR3 DNA: TGTGCCAGCAGCTCGCCGACAGGGGGAACAGATACG. Full variable domain (rest looked up from reference TRBV7-9 and TRBJ2-3): DTGVSQNPRHKITKRGQNVTFRCDPISEHNRLYWYRQTLGQGPEFLTYFQNEAQLEKSRLLSDRFSAERPKGSFSTLEIQRTEQGDSAMYLCASSSPTGGTDTQYFGPGTRLTVL.

As to this clone: The CDR3 goes on 3 residues after the read ends, and that part is filled in from the germline J gene. This chain uses TRBV7-7 with TRBJ2-1; weak D call: TRBD2 (6 bases). The V end was cut by 5 bases, the J end by 6 bases, with 8 bases between. CDR1 is SSHAT and CDR2 is FNYEAQ in the germline V gene (reference sequence). The CDR3 consists of 12 residues. The CDR3 sequence: CASSPGGNEQFF. The CDR3 bases that were read are TGTGCCAGCAGCCCCGGGGGCAATGAG.

In regard to this clone: The missing CDR3 end, 3 residues past where the read stops, is filled in from the germline J gene. The rearrangement links TRBV5-4 to TRBJ2-3; D is possibly TRBD2 (6 bases). In germline, CDR1 is SGHNT, CDR2 YYREEE (reference sequence). Trimming took off 0 bases at V and 0 bases at J, with 11 bases between the two ends. The CDR3 extends over 16 amino acids. CDR3 DNA, as far as it was read: TGTGCCAGCAGCTTGGCCAGGGCGGGGAGCACAGATACG. This codes for CASSLARAGSTDT. The complete CDR3 sequence is CASSLARAGSTDTQYF.

To note about this clone: The CDR3 extends 3 residues past the end of the read, so its final part is completed from the germline J gene. This chain connects TRBV13 to TRBJ1-1; possibly TRBD1 for D (5 bases). Trimming stripped 0 bases from V and 4 bases from J, with 12 bases between. CDR1 and CDR2 (germline): PRHDT, FYEKMQ (reference sequence). The CDR3 is 15 residues long. The CDR3 is CASSLGGGRGTEAFF. The covered CDR3 bases are TGTGCCAGCAGCTTAGGCGGAGGGAGGGGCACTGAA.

As concerns this clone: The CDR3 goes on 3 residues after the read ends, and that part is filled in from the germline J gene. The rearrangement uses TRBV28 and TRBJ1-2, with 9 bases lining up with TRBD1. V shed 4 bases, J shed 2 bases, and the junction held 5 bases outside the gene matches. This CDR3 comprises 15 residues. Germline lookup yields CDR1 MDHEN and CDR2 SYDVKM. The CDR3 is CASSSWTGVNYGYTF. CDR3 DNA (partial): TGTGCCAGCAGTTCATGGACAGGGGTGAACTATGGC.

Turning to this clone: The DNA ends 3 residues before the CDR3 does, and the rest of the CDR3 is filled in from the germline J gene. The chain uses TRBV6-2 or TRBV6-3 and TRBJ1-1; weak D call: TRBD1 (5 bases). The CDR3 length is 11 residues. In germline, CDR1 is MNHEY, CDR2 SVGEGT. Trimming removed 11 bases from V and 5 bases from J, with 12 bases in between. The CDR3 spells CAGSQGTEAFF. CDR3 bases read: TGTGCCGGCTCCCAGGGAACTGAA.

Concerning this clone: One junction end disagrees with the germline gene, perhaps due to a read error. The read finishes 3 residues shy of the CDR3 end, and the germline J gene is used to complete it. The chain is built from TRBV13 and TRBJ1-2; D is perhaps TRBD1 (5 bases). The CDR3 loop spans 14 amino acids. Germline lookup yields CDR1 PRHDT and CDR2 FYEKMQ (reference sequence). CDR3 bases read: TGTGCCAGCGGCTTTGGGGGGAACCAAGAGACC. This codes for CASGFGGNQET. From start to end, the CDR3 is CASGFGGNQETYTF.

About this clone itself: The missing CDR3 end, 3 residues past where the read stops, is filled in from the germline J gene. The same CDR3 also results from other DNA sequences found in this sample. This chain uses TRBV23-1 with TRBJ1-2; D uncertain. TRBV23-1 is noted as an ORF with a role that remains uncertain. The CDR3 runs to 12 residues. Incomplete CDR3 DNA: TGCGCCAGCAGTTTAATTACCAGTGGT. Protein product: CASSLITSG. The CDR3 in full is CASSLITSGYTF.

As regards this clone: The missing CDR3 end, 3 residues past where the read stops, is filled in from the germline J gene. The V and J genes are TRBV5-1 and TRBJ1-1, with TRBD1 as a possible D gene (6 bases). The CDR3 has 14 residues. Germline-derived CDR1 and CDR2 are SGHRS and YFSETQ. The sequenced part of the CDR3 DNA is TGCGCCAGCAGCTTAATATGGGGGCAGGTCATT. Translation gives CASSLIWGQVI. The full-length CDR3 reads as CASSLIWGQVIAFF.

Worth noting for this clone: Read coverage stops 3 residues before the CDR3 terminus; the germline J gene supplies the remainder. The chain links TRBV5-5 to TRBJ1-1, with 7 positions matching TRBD1. CDR1 SGHKS and CDR2 YYEKEE come from the germline V gene (reference sequence). CDR3 length equals 12 residues. This chain's CDR3 is CASRITGEKAFF. Incomplete CDR3 DNA: TGTGCCAGCAGGATTACAGGGGAAAAG.

As for this clone: The read terminates 3 residues before the CDR3 end, so the remaining end is supplied by the germline J gene. The chain carries TRBV7-9 and TRBJ2-4; D not resolved. There are 14 residues in the CDR3. Looked up from germline, CDR1 is SEHNR and CDR2 is FQNEAQ (reference sequence). CDR3 DNA, as far as it was read: TGTGCCAGCAGCCTAGAGTGGGCACCAGAGACT. Its translation is CASSLEWAPET. The entire CDR3 sequence reads CASSLEWAPETQYF.

Turning to this clone: The CDR3 end is not reached by the read, which stops 3 residues before it; the germline J gene fills it in. The V gene is TRBV9, the J gene TRBJ2-3, with D possibly TRBD2 on 6 matching bases. The ends were cut back, 5 bases at V and 0 bases at J, with 10 bases in the middle. Germline-derived CDR1 and CDR2 are SGDLS and YYNGEE. CDR3 length: 14 amino acids. The covered CDR3 bases are TGTGCCAGCAGTCTAGCGCTTAGCACAGATACG. Translation: CASSLALSTDT. The entire CDR3 sequence reads CASSLALSTDTQYF.

Remarks on this clone: The CDR3 end falls 3 residues outside the read, so it is completed with the germline J gene. The same CDR3 can be traced to other DNA sequences in this sample. V gene TRBV7-6 combines with J gene TRBJ1-3; 10 nucleotides match TRBD1. CDR3 length: 14 residues. The germline V gene encodes CDR1 SGHVS and CDR2 FNYEAQ. Trimming removed 6 bases from V and 4 bases from J; junction bases left unmatched: 3. Here the CDR3 reads CASSPGQGGNTIYF. CDR3 DNA, as far as it was read: TGTGCCAGCAGTCCGGGACAGGGGGGAAACACC.

With regard to this clone: The CDR3 end lies 3 residues beyond the end of the read and is filled in from the germline J gene. The chain combines TRBV12-5 with TRBJ2-7; D tentatively reads TRBD1 or TRBD2 (5 bases each). Germline CDR1 reads LGHNT; CDR2 reads FRNRAP. The CDR3 extends over 17 amino acids. Trimming shortened V by 6 bases and J by 0 bases, and 21 bases separated the two germline ends. The CDR3 loop reads CASGFRALSGSSYEQYF. The CDR3 bases that were read are TGTGCTAGTGGCTTCCGGGCCCTCTCAGGGAGCTCCTACGAG.